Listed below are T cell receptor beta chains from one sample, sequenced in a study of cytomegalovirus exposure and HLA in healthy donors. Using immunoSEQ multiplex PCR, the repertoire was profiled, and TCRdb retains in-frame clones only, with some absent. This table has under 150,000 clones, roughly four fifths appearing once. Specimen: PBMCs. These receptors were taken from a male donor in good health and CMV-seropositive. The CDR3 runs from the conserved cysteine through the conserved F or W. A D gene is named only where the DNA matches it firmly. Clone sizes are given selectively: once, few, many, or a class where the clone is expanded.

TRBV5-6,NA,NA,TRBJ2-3,TGTGCCAGCCTGCGCCGGGAGCCGCACACAGATACGCAGTATTTT,CASLRREPHTDTQYF
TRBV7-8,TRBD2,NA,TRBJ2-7,TGTGCCAGCAGCCCCAAAGGCCCATTTGGACTAGCGGGGACCTACGAGCAGTACTTC,CASSPKGPFGLAGTYEQYF
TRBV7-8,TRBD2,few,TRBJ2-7,TGTGCCAGCAGTCAGCCGGGACTAGCTCTCGACGAGCAGTACTTC,CASSQPGLALDEQYF
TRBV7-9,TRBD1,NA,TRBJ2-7,TGTGCCAGCAGCTTAGCTTACAGGGGTGAATCCTACGAGCAGTACTTC,CASSLAYRGESYEQYF
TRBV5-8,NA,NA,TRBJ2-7,TGTGCCAGCAGCCCTCGACTCCTAGGGGAGTACTTC,CASSPRLLGEYF
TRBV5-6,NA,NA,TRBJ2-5,TGTGCCAGCAGCTTGGCGGGCCTTTCGGGGTGGGAGACCCAGTACTTC,CASSLAGLSGWETQYF
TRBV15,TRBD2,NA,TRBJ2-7,TGTGCCACCAGCAGAGAGCTGGGGGGGTACGAGCAGTACTTC,CATSRELGGYEQYF
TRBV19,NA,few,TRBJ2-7,TGTGCCAGTAGTATTTCAGGGTCCCACGAGCAGTACTTC,CASSISGSHEQYF
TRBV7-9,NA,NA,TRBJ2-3,TGTGCCAGCAGCCCGGGTCCCGTCCCCGATACGCAGTATTTT,CASSPGPVPDTQYF
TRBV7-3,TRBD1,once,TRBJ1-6,TGTGCCAGCAGCTCAGGGGGGACAGGGGGTTCACCCCTCCACTTT,CASSSGGTGGSPLHF
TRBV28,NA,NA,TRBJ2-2,TGTGCCAGCATGGAGGTCCGAGTCACCGGGGAGCTGTTTTTT,CASMEVRVTGELFF
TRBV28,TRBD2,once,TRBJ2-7,TGTGCCAGCAGTTTAACCGGGACTAGCGGGTCCTACGAGCAGTACTTC,CASSLTGTSGSYEQYF
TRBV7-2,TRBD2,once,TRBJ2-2,TGTGCCAGCAGCCGAGGAGCGGGGGAGACGACCGGGGAGCTGTTTTTT,CASSRGAGETTGELFF
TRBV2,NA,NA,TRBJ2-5,TGTGCCAGCAATCCGGGAGTGGGGGAGACCCAGTACTTC,CASNPGVGETQYF
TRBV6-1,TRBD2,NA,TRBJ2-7,TGTGCCAGCAGCGTTACTAGCGGGCCCTACGAGCAGTACTTC,CASSVTSGPYEQYF
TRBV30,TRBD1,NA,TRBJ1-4,TGTGCCTGGAGTCGGGACAGGGGGATGAAAAAACTGTTTTTT,CAWSRDRGMKKLFF
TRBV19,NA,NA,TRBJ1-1,TGTGCCAGTAGTATTCGGACAGAGAGGAACACTGAAGCTTTCTTT,CASSIRTERNTEAFF
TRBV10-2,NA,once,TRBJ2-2,TGCGCCAGCAGTGAGTTTAGCGCCGCGAACACCGGGGAGCTGTTTTTT,CASSEFSAANTGELFF
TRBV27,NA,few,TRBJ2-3,TGTGCCAGCAGTTTATGGTCTAGCTCAGATACGCAGTATTTT,CASSLWSSSDTQYF
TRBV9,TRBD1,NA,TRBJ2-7,TGTGCCAGCAGCTATCGGACAGGGTCCTCCTACGAGCAGTACTTC,CASSYRTGSSYEQYF
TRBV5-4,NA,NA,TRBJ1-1,TGTGCCAGCAGCTTGGATGCGCACACTGAAGCTTTCTTT,CASSLDAHTEAFF
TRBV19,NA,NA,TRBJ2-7,TGTGCCAGTAGTAGGCAGGGGTCCTACGAGCAGTACTTC,CASSRQGSYEQYF
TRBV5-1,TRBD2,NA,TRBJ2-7,TGCGCCAGCAGCTTGGCCCCTAGCGGCTACGAGCAGTACTTC,CASSLAPSGYEQYF
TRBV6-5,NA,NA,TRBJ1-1,TGTGCCAGCAGGCCCCCCGGACAGCCAAACACTGAAGCTTTCTTT,CASRPPGQPNTEAFF
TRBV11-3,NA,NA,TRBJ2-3,TGTGCCAGCAGCTTCGGAGAAGATACGCAGTATTTT,CASSFGEDTQYF
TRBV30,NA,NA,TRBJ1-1,TGTGCCTGGTTGAGTAGGGTCAGGAGGACTGAAGCTTTCTTT,CAWLSRVRRTEAFF
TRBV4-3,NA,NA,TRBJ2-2,TGCGCCAGCAGCCCCTCTCTGGACAGAGCGAACACCGGGGAGCTGTTTTTT,CASSPSLDRANTGELFF
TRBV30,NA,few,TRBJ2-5,TGTGCCTGGAGTAGGTGGGGCGGGACCCAGTACTTC,CAWSRWGGTQYF
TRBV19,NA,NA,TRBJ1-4,TGTGCCAGTAGTATAGCGTCAGGGTATAATGAAAAACTGTTTTTT,CASSIASGYNEKLFF
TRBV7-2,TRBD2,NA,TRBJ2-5,TGTGCCAGCAGGCCCGCCCCGGGACTAGCGGGGAAGCCCGAAGAGACCCAGTACTTC,CASRPAPGLAGKPEETQYF
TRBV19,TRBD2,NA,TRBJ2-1,TGTGCCAGTAGTATCTTAGCGGGGTCCAATGAGCAGTTCTTC,CASSILAGSNEQFF
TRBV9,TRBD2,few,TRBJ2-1,TGTGCCAGCAGCGCGTCGCTAGCGGGAGGGCCGACCTACAATGAGCAGTTCTTC,CASSASLAGGPTYNEQFF
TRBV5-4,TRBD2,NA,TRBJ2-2,TGTGCCAGCAGCCTCGGGACTAGCGTGACCGGGGAGCTGTTTTTT,CASSLGTSVTGELFF
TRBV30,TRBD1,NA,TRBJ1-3,TGTGCCTGGACCTTTGTTCCAGGGGGCGCGGAATCTGGAAACACCATATATTTT,CAWTFVPGGAESGNTIYF
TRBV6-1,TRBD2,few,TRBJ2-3,TGTGCCAGCGGACTAGCGGGGTCCCCAGATACGCAGTATTTT,CASGLAGSPDTQYF
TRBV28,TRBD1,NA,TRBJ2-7,TGTGCCAGTACAGGGGTCCCCTACGAGCAGTACTTC,CASTGVPYEQYF
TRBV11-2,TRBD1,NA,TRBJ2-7,TGTGCCAGCAGCCCGACAGGGCCCCTAGTATCCTACGAGCAGTACTTC,CASSPTGPLVSYEQYF
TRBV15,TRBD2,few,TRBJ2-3,TGTGCCACCAGTCCGGGACTAGTGTCAGATACGCAGTATTTT,CATSPGLVSDTQYF
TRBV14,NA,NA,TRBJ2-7,TGTGCCAGCAGCCACGACAGCTACGAGCAGTACTTC,CASSHDSYEQYF